There are a few counts of the clone carrying this TCR beta chain. Its antigen is still unknown. Constant-segment primers and 5'RACE yielded cDNA libraries for TCR alpha and TCR beta, each carrying sample barcodes and UMIs. From the 5' RACE reads, TCRdb called clonotypes with MiXCR, one entry per CDR3 protein. This sample has more than 150,000 distinct CDR3 sequences, with approximately 10% found just once. V shed 5 bases and J 6 bases; nucleotides not matched to a gene: 16. Germline-derived CDR1 and CDR2 are MNHEY and SVGEGT. The CDR3 consists of 17 residues. These data are taken from a study of T-cell memory formation after mild COVID-19. In the study overall: TCR clusters were mostly confined to one donor each.

General observations from the study: A subset of responding clones appeared in pre-infection memory, suggesting cross-reactive memory joined. Among clones contracting day 15 to 85, CD4/CD8 was balanced, whereas later expanders leaned CD4+.

Sample: PBMCs or a T cell subset sorted from them (not recorded which). J is TRBJ1-5 and V is TRBV6-2 or TRBV6-3, with 7 positions matching TRBD1. This receptor was identified in a man aged 18 to 35 who had mild COVID-19 (a few samples of this study predate the infection). Cell type and time point are not known. CDR3 amino acids: CASSPREGRQGGQPQHF. Here the CDR3 DNA reads TGTGCCAGCAGTCCAAGAGAAGGGAGACAGGGCGGTCAGCCCCAGCATTTT.